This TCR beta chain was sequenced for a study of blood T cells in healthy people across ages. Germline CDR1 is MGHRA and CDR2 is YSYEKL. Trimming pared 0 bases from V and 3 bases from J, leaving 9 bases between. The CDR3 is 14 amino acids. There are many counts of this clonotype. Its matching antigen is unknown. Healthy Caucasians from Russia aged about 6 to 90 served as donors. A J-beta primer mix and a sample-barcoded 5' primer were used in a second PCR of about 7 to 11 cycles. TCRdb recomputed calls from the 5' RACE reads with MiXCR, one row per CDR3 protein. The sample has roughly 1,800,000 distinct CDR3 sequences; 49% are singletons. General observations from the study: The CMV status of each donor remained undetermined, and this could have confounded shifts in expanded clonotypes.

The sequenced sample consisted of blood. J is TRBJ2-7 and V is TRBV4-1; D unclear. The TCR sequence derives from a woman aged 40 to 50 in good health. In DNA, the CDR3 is TGCGCCAGCAGCCAAGATCTGTGGCACTACGAGCAGTACTTC. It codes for CASSQDLWHYEQYF.